This T cell receptor beta chain was sequenced in a study of blood T cell repertoires in COVID-19. Study-level background: Samples of COVID-19 (acute and convalescent) were obtained from the United States, Italy and Spain. PBMCs, B-cell-depleted T cells, or T cells were the source of the cDNA or gDNA that made up the material.

The CDR3 extends over 17 amino acids. The germline gives CDR1 SGHTS, CDR2 YDEGEE. Deletions cut 2 bases from V and 1 base from J, with 18 bases between. In the original analysis: From reference gene primer amplification, estimates of nucleated cell counts were derived. Sequencing was performed with immunoSEQ multiplex PCR; in TCRdb, only in-frame clones are kept and a portion is missing. For V, J and clone size, that table is used; D and trimming come from the DNA. The sample yields fewer than 250,000 clones, approximately 85% seen once. The clonotype originates from a man in his fifties or sixties with acute or convalescent COVID-19. The specimen was peripheral blood. The V and J genes are TRBV5-8 and TRBJ1-2; weak D call: TRBD1 (5 bases). The CDR3 sequence: CASSLSSRQTLNYGYTF. The CDR3 DNA reads TGTGCCAGCAGCTTATCGAGCAGACAGACGCTTAACTATGGCTACACCTTC.